The rows below give T cell receptor beta chains drawn from one sample of a study of blood T cells in healthy people across ages. MiXCR was run by TCRdb on the 5' RACE reads, yielding one entry per CDR3 protein. This table has over 600,000 distinct CDR3 sequences, 35% to 60% appearing once. Sequenced material: blood. The receptors originated from a man older than 75 in good health. Each CDR3 is given with its conserved first and last residue. A D gene is named only where the DNA matches it firmly. Part of the rows lack a size; the others show once, few, many or a class for expanded clones.

>.|TRBJ1-1|TRBD1|TRBV27
CASRAGGSPTEAFF
TGTGCCAGCAGAGCAGGGGGAAGTCCCACTGAAGCTTTCTTT
>.|TRBJ1-2|.|TRBV6-6
CASSYDPRADYGYTF
TGTGCCAGCAGTTACGACCCCCGGGCCGATTATGGCTACACCTTC
>few|TRBJ1-2|TRBD1|TRBV20-1
CSARGTVDGYTF
TGCAGTGCTAGGGGGACAGTCGATGGCTACACCTTC
>.|TRBJ2-2|.|TRBV7-2
CASSWLRGATGELFF
TGTGCCAGCAGCTGGTTAAGGGGGGCGACCGGGGAGCTGTTTTTT
>.|TRBJ2-5|TRBD1|TRBV20-1
CSARAWDRSSETQYF
TGCAGTGCTAGAGCGTGGGACAGGTCCTCGGAGACCCAGTACTTC
>.|TRBJ2-2|TRBD2|TRBV7-6
CASSKTSGRLTGELFF
TGTGCCAGCAGCAAGACTAGCGGGCGACTCACCGGGGAGCTGTTTTTT
>.|TRBJ2-1|.|TRBV5-1
CASSLDSRGQGEQFF
TGCGCCAGCAGCTTGGACAGTAGGGGCCAAGGTGAGCAGTTCTTC
>.|TRBJ2-3|.|TRBV7-8
CASSLVGRPTDTQYF
TGTGCCAGCAGCTTAGTGGGGAGACCCACAGATACGCAGTATTTT
>.|TRBJ2-1|TRBD2|TRBV20-1
CSASLRAGLEQFF
TGCAGTGCTAGCCTCCGAGCGGGGCTCGAGCAGTTCTTC
>.|TRBJ1-6|TRBD1|TRBV7-8
CASSLEMTGINSPLHF
TGTGCCAGCAGCTTAGAGATGACAGGGATTAATTCACCCCTCCACTTT
>.|TRBJ2-3|.|TRBV3-1
CASSQDWSADTQYF
TGTGCCAGCAGCCAAGATTGGTCCGCAGATACGCAGTATTTT
>few|TRBJ2-3|.|TRBV10-2
CASRDGIGMRTQYF
TGCGCCAGCAGAGACGGCATCGGGATGCGTACGCAGTATTTT
>.|TRBJ1-4|TRBD1|TRBV15
CATSREAGGPEKLFF
TGTGCCACCAGCAGAGAGGCAGGGGGGCCTGAAAAACTGTTTTTT